This paragraph covers one T cell receptor beta chain sequence. The data were obtained in a study of blood T cell repertoires in COVID-19. Overall study: Samples representing acute and convalescent COVID-19 were sourced from the United States, Italy and Spain. PBMCs, B-cell-depleted T cells, or T cells were the source of the cDNA or gDNA that made up the material.

Authors' data handling: Amplification from reference gene primers served as the basis for estimated nucleated cell counts. TCRdb keeps only in-frame clones here, not all; method: immunoSEQ multiplex PCR. Clonal size and the V and J genes are those of that table, whereas D and trimming came from the DNA. The sample has some 150,000 clones; about 80% are singletons. The CDR3 sequence is 16 residues long. V was trimmed by 6 bases and J by 6 bases, leaving 23 bases between them. CDR1 and CDR2 from the germline V gene are MNHEY and SMNVEV (reference sequence). The sample was peripheral blood. The V call is TRBV27, the J call TRBJ1-1; possible D gene TRBD1, 6 bases. The sequence was collected from a woman at least 80 years old in a cohort sampled during active or convalescent COVID-19. CDR3 sequence: CASRPESQGYMAEAFF. DNA of the CDR3: TGTGCCAGCAGACCAGAATCTCAGGGGTATATGGCTGAAGCTTTCTTT.